This is a list of T cell receptor beta chains from one sample in a study of immune cell composition in non-small cell lung cancer. Profiled with immunoSEQ multiplex PCR; TCRdb holds only in-frame clones, not every one. The data hold about 2,500 clones, with almost 75% observed a single time. These same records also appear under a second study, on CD4 T cells in lung cancer.

The sample comprised lung tumor tissue. The receptors stem from a human donor with non-small cell lung cancer. CDR3s include the opening cysteine and the closing phenylalanine or tryptophan. The D gene is left open where the match is weak. The size field is filled for only some rows; it gives once, few, many or a size class.

v_call	clone_size	d_call	j_call	cdr3_nt	cdr3_aa
TRBV15	NA	NA	TRBJ1-4	TGTGCCACCAGCGCCGAGGGTACAAGATTAAATGAAAAACTGTTTTTT	CATSAEGTRLNEKLFF
TRBV19	once	NA	TRBJ1-4	TGTGCCAGTACAATCCGAGGCGCAACTAATGAAAAACTGTTTTTT	CASTIRGATNEKLFF
TRBV5-1	few	TRBD1	TRBJ2-7	TGCGCCAGCACCAGAGACAGGGGGTACGAGCAGTACTTC	CASTRDRGYEQYF
TRBV5-1	NA	NA	TRBJ2-3	TGCGCCAGCAGCTTTAGTCAAATAGAAAGCACAGATACGCAGTATTTT	CASSFSQIESTDTQYF
TRBV5-1	few	TRBD2	TRBJ2-2	TGCGCCAGCAGCTTAGCACCTCTAGCGGGAAGGGCCGGGGAGCTGTTTTTT	CASSLAPLAGRAGELFF
TRBV29-1	NA	TRBD1	TRBJ1-2	TGCAGCGTCGAGGGGACAGGGGTGATCGGTGGCTACACCTTC	CSVEGTGVIGGYTF
TRBV10-3	NA	TRBD1	TRBJ2-6	TGTGCCATAGGACAGGGGAGTCCTGGGGCCAACGTCCTGACTTTC	CAIGQGSPGANVLTF
TRBV19	NA	TRBD2	TRBJ2-3	TGTGCCAGTACCAGATGGACTAGCGGGGATGATACGCAGTATTTT	CASTRWTSGDDTQYF
TRBV19	NA	NA	TRBJ2-5	TGTGCCAGTAGTATTAGATGGACGGGGCAAGAGACCCAGTACTTC	CASSIRWTGQETQYF
TRBV5-1	NA	TRBD1	TRBJ1-2	TGCGCCAGCAGCTTGGGTGCAATGCCGGGACAGGGATACGGCTACACCTTC	CASSLGAMPGQGYGYTF
TRBV19	NA	NA	TRBJ1-1	TGTGCCAGTAGTATTGGACGGGGGAACACTGAAGCTTTCTTT	CASSIGRGNTEAFF
TRBV7-9	NA	TRBD2	TRBJ2-1	TGTGCCAGCAGCGCCAGCGGGAGGACCGATAAGCAGTTCTTC	CASSASGRTDKQFF
TRBV6-1	NA	NA	TRBJ1-5	TGTGCCAGCAGTGACTTTGAGGGGCCCCAGCATTTT	CASSDFEGPQHF
TRBV19	once	NA	TRBJ2-2	TGTGCCGCCTCGGAGCCGAACACCGGGGAGCTGTTTTTT	CAASEPNTGELFF
TRBV9	large	TRBD2	TRBJ2-7	TGTGCCAGCAGCCCTACTAGCGTGAGTAGCTACGAGCAGTACTTC	CASSPTSVSSYEQYF
TRBV28	few	NA	TRBJ1-1	TGTGCCAGCAGCCCTATAATGAACACTGAAGCTTTCTTT	CASSPIMNTEAFF
TRBV30	NA	TRBD2	TRBJ2-1	TGTGCCTGCTCTAGCGGGGTCTACAATGAGCAGTTCTTC	CACSSGVYNEQFF
TRBV28	NA	NA	TRBJ1-2	TGTGCCAGCAGATCCGACAGGCACTATGGCTACACCTTC	CASRSDRHYGYTF
TRBV19	NA	TRBD1	TRBJ1-1	TGTGCCAGCAAGGACAGGGTCACTGAAGCTTTCTTT	CASKDRVTEAFF
TRBV6-4	NA	NA	TRBJ2-3	TGTGCCAGCAGTGACTCAAGGGGTGGCACAGATACGCAGTATTTT	CASSDSRGGTDTQYF
TRBV21-1	NA	NA	TRBJ2-5	TGTGCCAGCAGACAGGGCTGGGAGACCCAGTACTTC	CASRQGWETQYF
TRBV11-2	NA	NA	TRBJ2-1	TGTGCCAGCAGCTTAGAGTGGCTTTCCTACAATGAGCAGTTCTTC	CASSLEWLSYNEQFF
TRBV27	few	TRBD2	TRBJ2-1	TGTGCCAGCAGTAGGCGGGAGGGCTCCTACAATGAGCAGTTCTTC	CASSRREGSYNEQFF
TRBV6-4	NA	TRBD2	TRBJ2-6	TGTGCCAGCAGTGACGTAGCGGGAGGACCTGGGGCCAACGTCCTGACTTTC	CASSDVAGGPGANVLTF
TRBV19	NA	NA	TRBJ2-7	TGTGCCAGTAGTATAGCGGGGAGCCCCTACGAGCAGTACTTC	CASSIAGSPYEQYF
TRBV7-3	NA	NA	TRBJ2-1	TGTGCCAGCAGCCCACTGCCAATTACCTACGGCTCCTACAATGAGCAGTTCTTC	CASSPLPITYGSYNEQFF
TRBV5-4	few	TRBD1	TRBJ2-2	TGTGCCAGCCCGAGGTACAGGGGGGCCACCGGGGAGCTGTTTTTT	CASPRYRGATGELFF
TRBV19	NA	TRBD2	TRBJ2-1	TGTGCCAGTAGTATTTCTAGCGGGAGGGTGAGTGAGCAGTTCTTC	CASSISSGRVSEQFF
TRBV9	NA	NA	TRBJ2-1	TGTGCCAGCAGCGTAGTTCCGGACTTAACCAACAATGAGCAGTTCTTC	CASSVVPDLTNNEQFF
TRBV9	NA	NA	TRBJ1-2	TGTGCCAGCAGCCCCCCAGGTTCCTATGGCTACACCTTC	CASSPPGSYGYTF
TRBV6-4	NA	NA	TRBJ2-2	TGTGCCAGCAGTGACGGAGACACCGGGGAGCTGTTTTTT	CASSDGDTGELFF
TRBV6-4	NA	NA	TRBJ2-2	TGTGCCAGCAGCGCCGCGATAAACTTTGGGGAGCTGTTTTTT	CASSAAINFGELFF
TRBV13	NA	NA	TRBJ1-1	TGTGCCAGCAGGCTTGCGGGCACTGAAGCTTTCTTT	CASRLAGTEAFF
TRBV19	NA	NA	TRBJ2-1	TGTGCCACCCGGGAAAGGGTAGGTGAGCAGTTCTTC	CATRERVGEQFF
TRBV6-1	NA	TRBD1	TRBJ1-2	TGTGCCAGCACCGAGACAGGGACGATCTATGGCTACACCTTC	CASTETGTIYGYTF
TRBV19	NA	NA	TRBJ1-2	TGTGCCAGTACCCTCCTTTACGGGGGACATGGCTACACCTTC	CASTLLYGGHGYTF
TRBV5-8	NA	NA	TRBJ1-5	TGTGCCAGCAGCTTGGGACTTAAGGAACAGCCCCAGCATTTT	CASSLGLKEQPQHF
TRBV14	few	TRBD1	TRBJ1-5	TGTGCCAGCAGCCGGACAGGAAGCAATCAGCCCCAGCATTTT	CASSRTGSNQPQHF
TRBV7-9	NA	NA	TRBJ1-3	TGTGCCAGCAGCCTACTGGACAGCCGGGACACCATATATTTT	CASSLLDSRDTIYF
TRBV7-2	NA	TRBD2	TRBJ2-1	TGTGCCAGCAGCACATTAGCGGGAGTTTCGGGGAATGAGCAGTTCTTC	CASSTLAGVSGNEQFF
TRBV5-1	NA	NA	TRBJ2-1	TGCGCCAGCAGCTTGAGGTCTGACAACAATGAGCAGTTCTTC	CASSLRSDNNEQFF
TRBV9	NA	NA	TRBJ2-2	TGTGCCAGCAGCGTAGGGTATAGGGAGGAGACCGGGGAGCTGTTTTTT	CASSVGYREETGELFF
TRBV21-1	NA	NA	TRBJ2-1	TGTGCCAGCAGCAATACTAGCGGGAGAGCCTCCTACAATGAGCAGTTCTTC	CASSNTSGRASYNEQFF
TRBV5-1	once	NA	TRBJ2-2	TGCGCCAGCAGGGTCCCCGGGACAACTAACACCGGGGAGCTGTTTTTT	CASRVPGTTNTGELFF
TRBV7-6	NA	TRBD1	TRBJ2-2	TGTGCCAGCAGCTCCCGAGGGGGGGGACAGGGAAGTACCGGGGAGCTGTTTTTT	CASSSRGGGQGSTGELFF
TRBV10-3	NA	TRBD2	TRBJ2-7	TGTGCCATCAGCGTAGCGGGGACCTACGAGCAGTACTTC	CAISVAGTYEQYF
TRBV7-6	NA	TRBD1	TRBJ2-2	TGTGCCAGCAGCACCCAGGGACAGGGTACCGGGGAGCTGTTTTTT	CASSTQGQGTGELFF
TRBV12-1	NA	NA	TRBJ2-1	TGTGCCAGCAGCTTTGAGGCTAGCGGCATTCTTAACAATGAGCAGTTCTTC	CASSFEASGILNNEQFF
TRBV28	few	NA	TRBJ2-5	TGTGCCAGCAGTCTCCTCCAAGAGACCCAGTACTTC	CASSLLQETQYF
TRBV27	large	TRBD2	TRBJ2-7	TGTGCCAGCAGTCCCGGACTAGCGGGAACCGAGCAGTACTTC	CASSPGLAGTEQYF
TRBV11-2	NA	NA	TRBJ1-1	TGTGCCAGCAGCCTGGGGGGAGGGCTGAGGTCTGAAGCTTTCTTT	CASSLGGGLRSEAFF
TRBV6-5	NA	NA	TRBJ1-3	TGTGCCAGCAGCCCACATACCTTTGAAAACACCATATATTTT	CASSPHTFENTIYF
TRBV6-5	NA	TRBD1	TRBJ1-1	TGTGCCAGCAGTTACGGGCTTGGGGGCAGGGGGCTGCCTTTCTTT	CASSYGLGGRGLPFF
TRBV5-6	NA	NA	TRBJ2-7	TGTGCCAGCAGCTTGCGGGGGTTCGAGCAGTACTTC	CASSLRGFEQYF
TRBV6-6	NA	NA	TRBJ2-5	TGTGCCAGCAGTCCGGGAATTGGCCAGGAGACCCAGTACTTC	CASSPGIGQETQYF